What follows describes a single TCR beta chain. The record originates from a study of blood T cell repertoires in COVID-19. Study at large: The United States, Italy and Spain were the sources of the acute and convalescent COVID-19 samples.

How the authors handled the data: Amplification of reference gene primers provided the estimated nucleated cell counts. The repertoire was sequenced with immunoSEQ multiplex PCR; TCRdb's copy has only in-frame clones and lacks some. Clone size and the V and J calls come from that table; the DNA yielded D and trimming. The sample yields about 280,000 clones, 82% seen once. The CDR3 spans 13 residues. Germline loops: CDR1 KGHDR, CDR2 SFDVKD. V lost 4 bases to trimming and J lost 1 base, with 6 bases between them. Adults between about 18 and 89 years of age took part from 24 US areas. Exposed enrollees had met someone with a PCR-confirmed or clinician-diagnosed COVID-19 case at some point within the 2 weeks before study entry.

The sequencing input was PBMCs or T cells enriched from blood (not recorded which). This chain uses TRBV24-1 with TRBJ1-1; D is perhaps TRBD1 (5 bases). The receptor's source is a man aged 35-49 years who had been exposed to COVID-19. This CDR3 is CATSDDRNTEAFF. CDR3 bases: TGTGCCACCAGTGACGACAGGAACACTGAAGCTTTCTTT.